Presented here are 31 T cell receptor beta chains from one specimen sequenced in a study of cytomegalovirus exposure and HLA in healthy donors. The protocol was immunoSEQ multiplex PCR, while the TCRdb copy is restricted to in-frame clones and leaves out a portion. The sample has about 350,000 clones, approximately 90% seen once. The sequencing input was PBMCs. The source is a woman aged 30 to 39 in good health and CMV-seropositive.

The chain carries TRBV30 and TRBJ1-6, with D unclear. Trimming took 3 bases from V and 9 from J, leaving 6 bases between them. The germline CDR1 and CDR2 sequences are GTSNPN and SVGIG (reference sequence). This CDR3 spans 11 amino acids. The CDR3 loop is CAWRLASPLHF. As DNA, the CDR3 is TGTGCCTGGAGACTCGCTTCACCCCTCCACTTT.

The V and J genes are TRBV14 and TRBJ2-1; 10 bases line up with TRBD2. Germline CDR1 reads SGHDN; CDR2 reads FVKESK. This CDR3 contains 17 residues. V was pared by 4 bases and J by 3 bases, with 9 bases of the junction left unmatched. CDR3 nucleotides: TGTGCCAGCAGCCCTACAGAGGGACTAGCGCTCTACAATGAGCAGTTCTTC. Protein product: CASSPTEGLALYNEQFF.

The rearrangement joins TRBV4-3 to TRBJ2-7; TRBD2 matches at 9 bases. The germline gives CDR1 LGHNA, CDR2 YSLEER. The CDR3 runs 14 residues. V shed 4 bases and J 3 bases; nucleotides not matched to a gene: 4. CDR3 in amino acids: CASSPAGGDYEQYF. Here the CDR3 DNA reads TGCGCCAGCAGCCCAGCGGGAGGAGACTACGAGCAGTACTTC.

The genes are TRBV6-5 and TRBJ2-1; TRBD1 is a possible D gene (6 bases). V was cut by 3 bases and J by 8 bases, with 11 bases left in between. Germline V lookup: CDR1 MNHEY, CDR2 SVGAGI. This CDR3 contains 13 residues. This CDR3 is CASSYIGGHEQFF. The CDR3 DNA follows: TGTGCCAGCAGTTATATAGGGGGACATGAGCAGTTCTTC.

The CDR3: CASSYGRGGQETQYF. Written as DNA, the CDR3 is TGTGCCAGCAGTTATGGAAGGGGAGGCCAAGAGACCCAGTACTTC. The V gene is TRBV4-2, the J gene TRBJ2-5; D possibly corresponds to TRBD2 (6 bases). V was pared by 6 bases and J by 1 base, with 15 bases between. Looked up from germline, CDR1 is LGHNA and CDR2 is YNFKEQ. This CDR3 comprises 15 residues.

The chain employs TRBV2 and TRBJ1-5; 7 nucleotides line up with TRBD1. Germline CDR1 and CDR2: SNHLY and FYNNEI. Losses at the gene ends were 4 bases for V and 2 bases for J; bases not matched to a gene: 8. CDR3 length equals 16 residues. CDR3 sequence (DNA): TGTGCCAGCAGTGGAGGGGGCGCGCTCGGCAATCAGCCCCAGCATTTT. Translation: CASSGGGALGNQPQHF.

This chain connects TRBV28 to TRBJ2-5, with 8 bases matching TRBD1. CDR1 and CDR2 (germline): MDHEN, SYDVKM. The CDR3 runs to 14 residues. The V and J ends lost 7 bases and 3 bases, in that order; junction bases with no gene match: 7. In DNA form, the CDR3 reads TGTGCCAGCATGGAACACAGGGGGAAAGAGACCCAGTACTTC. Protein sequence: CASMEHRGKETQYF.

The rearrangement links TRBV2 to TRBJ1-1; D not certain. V was pared by 7 bases and J by 5 bases, with 14 bases between. CDR1 is SNHLY, CDR2 FYNNEI, per germline. This CDR3 contains 13 residues. The CDR3 region has the DNA TGTGCCAGCATCGAGGCGACGGGGACTGAAGCTTTCTTT. Its protein is CASIEATGTEAFF.

J is TRBJ2-7 and V is TRBV7-9, with a possible D match to TRBD1 (6 bases). Germline CDR1 reads SEHNR; CDR2 reads FQNEAQ (reference sequence). Trimming took 4 bases from V and 3 from J, leaving 16 bases between them. The CDR3 length is 15 residues. The CDR3 sequence is CASSSTGTPYYEQYF. CDR3 nucleotides: TGTGCCAGCAGCTCGACCGGGACACCTTACTACGAGCAGTACTTC.

This chain connects TRBV7-6 to TRBJ1-6; TRBD1 matches 8 bases. The V gene's germline CDR1 is SGHVS and CDR2 FNYEAQ. The CDR3 totals 15 residues. The V segment lost 3 bases and the J segment 8 bases; nucleotides outside the gene matches: 6. The CDR3 nucleotides are TGTGCCAGCAGCTTCGCAGGGGGCTCGGATTCACCCCTCCACTTT. Protein: CASSFAGGSDSPLHF.

The chain has TRBV6-5 and TRBJ2-3, with D possibly being TRBD1 (5 bases). Deletions cut 0 bases from V and 8 bases from J, with 18 bases between. Germline CDR1 and CDR2: MNHEY and SVGAGI. This CDR3 is built from 16 residues. The CDR3 DNA sequence: TGTGCCAGCAGTTACTCGACAGTCCAAGCACAGGTTACGCAGTATTTT. Protein: CASSYSTVQAQVTQYF.

A word on this clone: The same CDR3 arises from other DNA sequences in this sample as well. The chain links TRBV18 to TRBJ2-7; TRBD1 agrees at 9 bases. Per germline, CDR1 KGHSH and CDR2 LQKENI. V shed 5 bases and J 1 base; nucleotides not matched to a gene: 3. The CDR3 is 14 amino acids. CDR3 protein: CASSSDRGSYEQYF. For the CDR3, the DNA is TGTGCCAGCTCATCGGACAGGGGATCCTACGAGCAGTACTTC.

The chain couples TRBV15 to TRBJ1-1; D call uncertain. Trimming removed 0 bases at V and 1 base at J, with 12 bases between. The V gene's germline CDR1 is LNHNV and CDR2 YYDKDF (reference sequence). The CDR3 runs to 16 residues. The CDR3 DNA follows: TGTGCCACCAGCAGAGAAGCTGGGGAGAGGAACACTGAAGCTTTCTTT. It codes for CATSREAGERNTEAFF.

This rearrangement joins TRBV29-1 to TRBJ2-3; 10 bases agree with TRBD2. This CDR3 comprises 14 residues. Trimming cost V 7 bases and J 2 bases; bases outside gene matches: 6. CDR1 SQVTM and CDR2 ANQGSEA come from the germline V gene. The DNA of the CDR3 is TGCAGCGGAAAACTAGCGGGGTTCACAGATACGCAGTATTTT. This encodes CSGKLAGFTDTQYF.

The chain has TRBV6-5 and TRBJ1-2; 9 bases are a match to TRBD1. The CDR3 totals 14 residues. Trimming took 0 bases from V and 7 from J; bases not matched to a gene: 3. Per germline, CDR1 MNHEY and CDR2 SVGAGI. The CDR3 reads CASSYSTGGFGYTF. The CDR3 DNA follows: TGTGCCAGCAGTTACTCAACAGGGGGCTTTGGCTACACCTTC.

This clone occurred a few times. The rearrangement links TRBV5-1 to TRBJ2-4; TRBD1 agrees at 9 bases. Germline trimming cut 4 bases from V and 0 bases from J; bases unmatched to any gene: 5. CDR3 length equals 16 residues. Germline CDR1 reads SGHRS; CDR2 reads YFSETQ. The CDR3 DNA is TGCGCCAGCAGCGCGGAGGGACAGGGAGCCAAAAACATTCAGTACTTC. Translation: CASSAEGQGAKNIQYF.

This clone appeared once. The DNA of the CDR3 is TGTGCCAGCAGCTTCGCGGGGGGCGGGGAGACCCAGTACTTC. Translation gives CASSFAGGGETQYF. The genes are TRBV7-2 and TRBJ2-5; TRBD2 aligns across 8 bases. The CDR3 totals 14 residues. Germline trimming cut 3 bases from V and 5 bases from J; bases unmatched to any gene: 5. Per the germline V gene, CDR1 is SGHTA and CDR2 is FQGNSA.

The rearrangement links TRBV6-5 to TRBJ2-1, with 9 bases aligning to TRBD1. This CDR3 has 14 amino acids. The V gene end was trimmed by 1 base and the J gene end by 5 bases; junction bases not matched to a gene: 0. The germline gives CDR1 MNHEY, CDR2 SVGAGI. The CDR3 bases are TGTGCCAGCAGTTACTGGGACAGGGACAATGAGCAGTTCTTC. Encoded protein: CASSYWDRDNEQFF.

This chain connects TRBV7-6 to TRBJ2-7, with a weak D call TRBD2 (7 bases). Germline V lookup: CDR1 SGHVS, CDR2 FNYEAQ. This CDR3 has 15 residues. V lost 5 bases to trimming and J lost 0 bases, with 14 bases between them. In DNA, the CDR3 is TGTGCCAGCAGCCCGGAGGGGGGGCTCTCCTACGAGCAGTACTTC. It codes for CASSPEGGLSYEQYF.

V usage is TRBV6-5 and J usage is TRBJ1-3; D is unclear. Germline CDR1 and CDR2: MNHEY and SVGAGI. V lost 3 bases and J lost 3, with 9 bases in between. There are 14 residues in the CDR3. DNA for the CDR3: TGTGCCAGCAGTTATGCCATGGATGGAAACACCATATATTTT. Protein: CASSYAMDGNTIYF.

V gene TRBV5-1 combines with J gene TRBJ1-2; D may be TRBD1 (6 bases). The ends were cut back, 4 bases at V and 4 bases at J, with 23 bases in the middle. The CDR3 extends over 17 amino acids. The germline V gene has CDR1 SGHRS and CDR2 YFSETQ. CDR3 residues: CASSPREGVQALYGYTF. Here the CDR3 DNA reads TGCGCCAGCAGCCCCAGGGAGGGGGTGCAGGCTCTCTATGGCTACACCTTC.

The sample holds one count of this clone. This rearrangement joins TRBV29-1 to TRBJ2-1, with 12 bases that match TRBD2. The germline gives CDR1 SQVTM, CDR2 ANQGSEA. The CDR3 consists of 15 residues. J lost 9 bases, V lost 4 bases, and 10 bases had no gene match. DNA of the CDR3: TGCAGCGTTGCGGGGGCTAGCGGGAGGGCCGTTGAGCAGTTCTTC. Its translation: CSVAGASGRAVEQFF.

This chain uses TRBV2 with TRBJ2-2; tentatively, D is TRBD2 (5 bases). The CDR3 length is 14 residues. Germline V gene data show CDR1 as SNHLY and CDR2 as FYNNEI. Trimming took off 4 bases at V and 6 bases at J, with 12 bases between the two ends. For the CDR3, the DNA is TGTGCCAGCAGTGGGGTTAGCGCCTCCGGGGAGCTGTTTTTT. It specifies CASSGVSASGELFF.

This chain links TRBV4-2 with TRBJ1-5; TRBD1 matches 7 bases. The CDR3 has 18 amino acids. From germline, CDR1 is LGHNA and CDR2 YNFKEQ. J lost 0 bases, V lost 0 bases, and 8 bases had no gene match. The CDR3 reads CASSQDIAGGHSNQPQHF. For the CDR3, the DNA is TGTGCCAGCAGCCAAGATATTGCAGGGGGACATAGCAATCAGCCCCAGCATTTT.

The chain is built from TRBV4-3 and TRBJ1-4, with 8 nucleotides matching TRBD1. After removal of 4 bases from V and 4 bases from J, the junction contained 2 bases not matched to a gene. The CDR3 consists of 14 residues. Germline V gives CDR1 LGHNA, CDR2 YSLEER. The CDR3 DNA is TGCGCCAGCAGCCCCGGACAGGGTAATGAAAAACTGTTTTTT. It translates to CASSPGQGNEKLFF.

V gene TRBV19 combines with J gene TRBJ2-7; D unresolved. Deletions cut 4 bases from V and 0 bases from J, with 7 bases between. The germline V gene has CDR1 LNHDA and CDR2 SQIVND (reference sequence). This CDR3 comprises 13 residues. The CDR3: CASSSGASYEQYF. The CDR3 DNA reads as TGTGCCAGTAGTAGCGGCGCCTCCTACGAGCAGTACTTC.

The chain joins TRBV5-4 to TRBJ2-2; the D gene is possibly TRBD2 (6 bases). V gave up 2 bases and J gave up 2 bases, with 10 bases separating them. CDR3 length equals 15 residues. Germline V gene data show CDR1 as SGHNT and CDR2 as YYREEE (reference sequence). The CDR3 bases are TGTGCCAGCAGCTTTGGGACTTTAAACACCGGGGAGCTGTTTTTT. Translation: CASSFGTLNTGELFF.

The V gene is TRBV5-6, the J gene TRBJ2-1; the D call may be TRBD1 or TRBD2 (5 bases each). V was shortened by 0 bases and J by 6 bases, with 10 bases between the two germline ends. CDR3 length: 14 amino acids. CDR1 is SGHDT, CDR2 YYEEEE, per germline. CDR3 coding DNA: TGTGCCAGCAGCTTGGCCGGGACCCTCAATGAGCAGTTCTTC. As protein: CASSLAGTLNEQFF.

The rearrangement uses TRBV19 and TRBJ2-7; perhaps D is TRBD1 or TRBD2 (5 bases each). CDR3 length: 14 amino acids. Trimming stripped 3 bases from V and 3 bases from J, with 12 bases between. Germline assignment: CDR1 LNHDA and CDR2 SQIVND (reference sequence). In nucleotides, the CDR3 is TGTGCCAGTAGTATCACTGCAGGGAGCTACGAGCAGTACTTC. As protein: CASSITAGSYEQYF.

The V gene is TRBV30, the J gene TRBJ2-7; 12 bases are a match to TRBD1. V shed 3 bases and J 0 bases; nucleotides not matched to a gene: 9. CDR3 length: 17 amino acids. Germline V gives CDR1 GTSNPN, CDR2 SVGIG (reference sequence). The CDR3 DNA follows: TGTGCCTGGAGCCGGGACAGGGGGCCCCCTTTCTCCTACGAGCAGTACTTC. Its translation is CAWSRDRGPPFSYEQYF.

This clone has only one observation. The J gene is TRBJ2-3, the V gene TRBV7-9; TRBD2 aligns across 10 bases. Germline lookup yields CDR1 SEHNR and CDR2 FQNEAQ (reference sequence). Trimming removed 5 bases from V and 1 base from J; junction bases left unmatched: 3. This CDR3 region has 15 residues. The CDR3 loop reads CASSQLAGRTDTQYF. Here the CDR3 DNA reads TGTGCCAGCAGCCAACTAGCGGGGCGCACAGATACGCAGTATTTT.